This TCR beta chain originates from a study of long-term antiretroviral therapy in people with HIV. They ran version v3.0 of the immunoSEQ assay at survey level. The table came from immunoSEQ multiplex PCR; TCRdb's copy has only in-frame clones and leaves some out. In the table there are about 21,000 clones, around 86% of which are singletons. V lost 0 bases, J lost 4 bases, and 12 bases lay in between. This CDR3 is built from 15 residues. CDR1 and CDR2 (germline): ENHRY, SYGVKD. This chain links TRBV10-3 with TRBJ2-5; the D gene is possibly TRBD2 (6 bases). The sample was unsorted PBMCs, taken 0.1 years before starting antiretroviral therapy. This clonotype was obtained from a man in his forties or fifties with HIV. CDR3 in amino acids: CAISESEGWGETQYF. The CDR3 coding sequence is TGTGCCATCAGTGAGTCGGAGGGATGGGGAGAGACCCAGTACTTC.